Described below is a single TCR beta chain sequence and its context. The source of the sample is a study of blood T cell repertoires in COVID-19. The wider study: The analysed material was cDNA or gDNA that came from T cells, B-cell-depleted T cells, or PBMCs.

In the source study's methods: Scientists estimated how many nucleated cells there were by amplifying reference gene primers. Profiled with immunoSEQ multiplex PCR; TCRdb holds only in-frame clones, not every one. V, J and clone size derive from that table, while D and trimming were established from the DNA sequence. Among around 250,000 clones listed, around 87% were seen once. Germline CDR1 is LGHNT and CDR2 is FRNRAP. There are 14 residues in the CDR3. Trimming left V 1 base short and J 9 bases short, with 10 bases between. Source material: peripheral blood. The sequence came from a man between 18 and 29 years old with active or convalescent COVID-19. The chain is built from TRBV12-5 and TRBJ1-6; D not resolved. This CDR3 is CASGLGALSSPLHF. Here the CDR3 DNA reads TGTGCTAGTGGTTTGGGGGCTTTGAGTTCACCCCTCCACTTT. The full variable domain, in which reference TRBV12-5 and TRBJ1-6 provide the parts outside the CDR3, is DARVTQTPRHKVTEMGQEVTMRCQPILGHNTVFWYRQTMMQGLELLAYFRNRAPLDDSGMPKDRFSAEMPDATLATLKIQPSEPRDSAVYFCASGLGALSSPLHFGNGTRLTVT.